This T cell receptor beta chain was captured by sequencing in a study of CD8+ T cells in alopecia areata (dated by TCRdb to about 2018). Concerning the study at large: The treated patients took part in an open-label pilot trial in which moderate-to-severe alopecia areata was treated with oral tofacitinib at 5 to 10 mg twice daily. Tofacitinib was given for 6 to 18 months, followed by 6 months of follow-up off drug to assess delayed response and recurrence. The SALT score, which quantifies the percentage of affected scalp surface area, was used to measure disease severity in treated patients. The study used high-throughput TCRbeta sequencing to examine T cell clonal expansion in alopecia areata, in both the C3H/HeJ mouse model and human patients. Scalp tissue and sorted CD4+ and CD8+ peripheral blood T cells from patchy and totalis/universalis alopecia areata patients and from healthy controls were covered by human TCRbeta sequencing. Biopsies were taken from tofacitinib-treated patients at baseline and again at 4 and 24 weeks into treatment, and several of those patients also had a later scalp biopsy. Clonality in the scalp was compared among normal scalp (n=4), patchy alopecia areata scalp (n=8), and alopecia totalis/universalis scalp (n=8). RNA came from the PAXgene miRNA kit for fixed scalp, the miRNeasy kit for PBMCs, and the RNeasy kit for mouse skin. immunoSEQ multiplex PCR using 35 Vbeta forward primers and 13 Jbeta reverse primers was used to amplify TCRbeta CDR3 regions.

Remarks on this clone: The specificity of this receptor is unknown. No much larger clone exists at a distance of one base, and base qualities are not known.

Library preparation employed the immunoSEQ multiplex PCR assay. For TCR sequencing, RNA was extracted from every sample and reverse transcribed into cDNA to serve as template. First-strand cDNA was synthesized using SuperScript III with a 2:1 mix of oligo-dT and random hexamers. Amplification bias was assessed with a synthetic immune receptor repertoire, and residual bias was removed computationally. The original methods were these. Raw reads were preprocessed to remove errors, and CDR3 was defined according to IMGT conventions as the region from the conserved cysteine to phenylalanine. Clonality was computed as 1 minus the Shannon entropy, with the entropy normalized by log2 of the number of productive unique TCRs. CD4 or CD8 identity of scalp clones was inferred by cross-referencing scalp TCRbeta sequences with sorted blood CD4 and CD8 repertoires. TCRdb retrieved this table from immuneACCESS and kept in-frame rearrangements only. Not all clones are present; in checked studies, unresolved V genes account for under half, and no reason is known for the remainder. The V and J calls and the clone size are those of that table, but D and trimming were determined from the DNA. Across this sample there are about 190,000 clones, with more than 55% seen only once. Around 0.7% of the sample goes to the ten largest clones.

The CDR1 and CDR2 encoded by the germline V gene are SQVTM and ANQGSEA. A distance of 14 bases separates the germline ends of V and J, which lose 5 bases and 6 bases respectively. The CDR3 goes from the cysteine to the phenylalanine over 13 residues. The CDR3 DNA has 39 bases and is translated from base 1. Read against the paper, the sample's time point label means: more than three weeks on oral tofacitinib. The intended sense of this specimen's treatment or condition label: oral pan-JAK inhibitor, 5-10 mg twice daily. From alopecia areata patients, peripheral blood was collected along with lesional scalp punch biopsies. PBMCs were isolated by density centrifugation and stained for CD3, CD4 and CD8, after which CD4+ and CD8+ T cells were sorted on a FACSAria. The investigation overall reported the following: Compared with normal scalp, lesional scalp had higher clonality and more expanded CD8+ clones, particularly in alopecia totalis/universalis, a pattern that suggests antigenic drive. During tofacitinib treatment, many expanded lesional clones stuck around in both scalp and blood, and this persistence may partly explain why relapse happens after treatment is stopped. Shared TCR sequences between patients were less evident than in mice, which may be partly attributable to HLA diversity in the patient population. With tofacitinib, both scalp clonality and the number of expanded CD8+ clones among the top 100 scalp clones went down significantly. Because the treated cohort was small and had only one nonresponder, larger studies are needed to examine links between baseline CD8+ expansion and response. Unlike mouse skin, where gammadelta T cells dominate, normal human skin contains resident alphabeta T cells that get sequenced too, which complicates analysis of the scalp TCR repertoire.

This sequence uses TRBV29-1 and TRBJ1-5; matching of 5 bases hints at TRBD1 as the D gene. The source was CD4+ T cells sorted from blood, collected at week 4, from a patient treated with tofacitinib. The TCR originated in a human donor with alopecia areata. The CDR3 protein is CSVSGYKGQPQHF. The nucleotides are TGCAGCGTTTCAGGGTACAAGGGTCAGCCCCAGCATTTT.